This TCR beta chain was sequenced during a study of graft-versus-host responses after intestinal transplantation. For the study at large: Every recipient had anti-thymocyte globulin induction and 2 to 3 years of tacrolimus plus steroids. Study-level results: Allografts carried high graft-versus-host to host-versus-graft clonal ratios in patients having graft-donor T cell macrochimerism.

Libraries were prepared by immunoSEQ multiplex PCR; TCRdb keeps only in-frame clonotypes and omits some of them. The sample gives tens of thousands of clones, around 90% of which show up once; over 7% is in the top ten. With regard to this clone: Antigen unknown.

Trimming removed 0 bases from V and 7 bases from J, with 15 bases in between. CDR1 is LNHDA, CDR2 SQIVND, per germline (reference sequence). The CDR3 covers 15 residues. This clonotype was obtained from a human donor who was the organ donor for an intestinal transplant. The chain uses TRBV19 and TRBJ1-1; D might be TRBD1 (6 bases). The sample in question was unstimulated CD8+ T cells sorted from spleen or lymph node cells, obtained before transplant. The CDR3 is CASSIDLGTWVEAFF. DNA of the CDR3: TGTGCCAGTAGTATAGATCTAGGGACATGGGTTGAAGCTTTCTTT.